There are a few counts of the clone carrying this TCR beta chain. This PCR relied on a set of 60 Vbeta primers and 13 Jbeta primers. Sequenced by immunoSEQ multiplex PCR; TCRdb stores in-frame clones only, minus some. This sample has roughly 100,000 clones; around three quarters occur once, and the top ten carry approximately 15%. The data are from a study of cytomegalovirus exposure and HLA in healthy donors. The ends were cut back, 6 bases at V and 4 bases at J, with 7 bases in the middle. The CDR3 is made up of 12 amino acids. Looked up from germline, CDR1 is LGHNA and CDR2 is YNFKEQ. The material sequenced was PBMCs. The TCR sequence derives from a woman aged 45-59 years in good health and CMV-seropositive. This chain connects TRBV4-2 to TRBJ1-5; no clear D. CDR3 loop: CASRRDNQPQHF. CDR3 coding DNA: TGTGCCAGCAGGAGGGATAATCAGCCCCAGCATTTT.